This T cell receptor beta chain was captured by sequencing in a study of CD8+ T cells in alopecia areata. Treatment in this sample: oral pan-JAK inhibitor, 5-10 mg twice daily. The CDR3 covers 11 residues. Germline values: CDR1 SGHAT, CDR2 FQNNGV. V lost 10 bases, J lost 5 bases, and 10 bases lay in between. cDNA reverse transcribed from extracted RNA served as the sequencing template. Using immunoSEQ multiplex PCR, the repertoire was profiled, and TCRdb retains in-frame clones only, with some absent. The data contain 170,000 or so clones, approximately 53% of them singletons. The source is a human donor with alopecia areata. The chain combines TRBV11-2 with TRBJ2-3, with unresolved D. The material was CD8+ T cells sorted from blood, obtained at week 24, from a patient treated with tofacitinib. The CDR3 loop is CATLSIDTQYF. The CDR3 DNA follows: TGTGCCACCCTAAGTATAGATACGCAGTATTTT.